This T cell receptor (beta chain) was recovered during a study of radiotherapy plus CTLA-4 blockade in lung cancer. Turning to the study itself: Objective responses occurred in 18% of patients; around 30% had disease control.

Clones were sequenced by immunoSEQ multiplex PCR, and TCRdb holds only the in-frame ones, with some missing. The repertoire holds about 80,000 clones, with 70% to 85% as singletons. CDR3 size: 13 residues. Germline values: CDR1 SGHRS, CDR2 YFSETQ. Trimming pared 0 bases from V and 8 bases from J, leaving 8 bases between. The genes are TRBV5-1 and TRBJ2-2; TRBD2 might be the D (6 bases). This TCR derives from a human donor with non-small cell lung cancer who had stable disease on radiotherapy plus ipilimumab. The source was peripheral blood, collected from a patient treated with radiotherapy plus ipilimumab. CDR3 in amino acids: CASSLAGGGELFF. CDR3 DNA sequence: TGCGCCAGCAGCTTGGCCGGGGGAGGGGAGCTGTTTTTT.